The entry below gives a single T cell receptor beta chain sequence along with its context. The clone's antigen remains unknown. No base qualities exist here, and no much larger clone lies one base off it. The data belong to a study of blood T cell repertoires in COVID-19 (dated by TCRdb to about 2020). Regarding the study in general: Collaborator samples came from the United States, Italy and Spain and covered acute and convalescent phases of COVID-19. The prospective study material was composed of cDNA or gDNA derived from T cells, B-cell-depleted T cells, or PBMCs. Subjects who had been exposed to COVID-19, were actively infected with it, or had recovered from it provided the deeply sampled blood TCRbeta repertoires that made up the dataset. The repertoires were released in a freely available public database intended as a resource for research on the immune response to SARS-CoV-2. Samples were obtained from the ongoing ImmuneRACE study (first 160 participants) and from some 1,300 subjects provided by 6 global collaborators. A de-identified subject ID, COVID-19 status, age in years and sex were almost always included in the sample metadata. Where HLA class I and class II types were available, the types were taken from metadata supplied by the sample provider, not from assay-based typing.

Findings and caveats that apply to the study as a whole: The quantity of clinical and demographic metadata differed by source and by participant and was supplied without curation.

The immunoSEQ Assay, a bias-controlled multiplex PCR, was used to amplify TCRbeta CDR3 regions from genomic DNA. Concerning the study's data processing: Nucleated cell counts per sample were estimated from amplification of reference gene primers within the assay. To quantify the absolute abundance of each unique TCRbeta CDR3 rearrangement, sequence reads were collapsed and filtered. For each sample, productive Simpson clonality was calculated as the square root of Simpson's diversity index across productive rearrangements. The table was pulled from immuneACCESS by TCRdb, which kept in-frame rearrangements only. Such tables lose some clones; where checked, under half of the loss comes from unresolved V genes, and the rest has no known cause. V, J and clone size derive from that table, while D and trimming were established from the DNA sequence. Recorded for this sample are a few hundred thousand clones; about 90% of them occurred a single time. The ten largest clones capture about 0.93% of the sample.

Participants in the prospective study were enrolled through a virtual design, were aged roughly 18 to 100 years, and lived in roughly 25 United States geographic areas. Cohort assignment in the prospective study relied on participant-reported clinical history from a screening survey and a study questionnaire. Recovered participants in ImmuneRACE Cohort 3 were defined by two consecutive negative NP/OP PCR tests, clearance by a healthcare professional, or resolution of symptoms. In the prospective study, whole blood, serum and a nasopharyngeal or oropharyngeal swab were collected from each participant by mobile phlebotomists. Prospective study participants could optionally give additional blood draws and questionnaires over a roughly two-month period. Before DNA extraction, blood samples from the prospective study were shipped at room temperature or frozen. According to the germline V gene, CDR1 reads SGHVS and CDR2 reads FNYEAQ. Including cysteine and phenylalanine, the CDR3 has 16 amino acids. Only the CDR3 portion is preserved as DNA: 48 bases, with reading frame beginning at the first base. After removal of 5 bases from V and 8 bases from J, the junction retains 13 bases not matched to a gene.

The sequence derives from a woman aged 25-40 years who had recovered from COVID-19. The rearrangement joined TRBV7-6 to TRBJ2-2; the central 8 bases match TRBD2. What was sequenced was PBMCs or T cells enriched from blood (not recorded which). The bases are TGTGCCAGCAGCCCTCCGGGACTAGGGAGTTGGGGGGAGCTGTTTTTT. Translated, it reads CASSPPGLGSWGELFF.